This T cell receptor (beta chain) derives from a study of T cell clonotyping in hematopoietic cell transplantation. As for the study in general: Pretransplant recipient samples were taken after cytoreduction.

Whole-study findings and limits: Few recipient clonotypes overlapped donors; over 97% were de novo at given depth. Pathologically expanded recipient clonotypes increased progressively from day 30 to day 180 as diversity fell.

This clone has a single count. Its antigen is not known. Germline V CDR1 and CDR2: PRHDT, FYEKMQ (reference sequence). CDR3 size: 14 residues. Between the trimmed V and J ends, which lost 3 bases and 2 bases, there was a span of 5 bases. Stated time point: recipient sample about 28 days before transplant, after cytoreduction. The method was immunoSEQ multiplex PCR; TCRdb's version includes in-frame clones alone and lacks a portion of them. Of over 45,000 clones in the sample, 85% to 90% were seen once. The sample here was peripheral blood mononuclear cells, taken before stem cell transplant. The chain uses TRBV13 and TRBJ2-6; D gene unclear. This clonotype originated in a man in his 60s with biphenotypic leukemia. Some clones in this sample may be carry-over from other donors' samples. CDR3 region: CASSFSAGANVLTF. CDR3 in DNA: TGTGCCAGCAGCTTCTCTGCTGGGGCCAACGTCCTGACTTTC.